Shown below are 12 T cell receptor beta chains from a single sample sequenced in a study of blood T cell repertoires in COVID-19. The table came from immunoSEQ multiplex PCR; TCRdb's copy has only in-frame clones and leaves some out. The repertoire has over 150,000 clones, over 80% of them found once; the top ten carry 2.9%. The sequenced material came from peripheral blood. These receptors came from a woman aged 60 to 75 with acute or convalescent COVID-19.

In DNA form, the CDR3 reads TGCGCCAGCAGCTTGGGGGCGCTAGCGGGGGCCTACAATGAGCAGTTCTTC. Its translation is CASSLGALAGAYNEQFF. The chain joins TRBV5-1 to TRBJ2-1; 10 bases map to TRBD2. This CDR3 has 17 amino acids. CDR1 is SGHRS, CDR2 YFSETQ, per germline. Trimming at V came to 0 bases and at J to 2 bases, leaving 5 bases not matched to a gene.

This rearrangement joins TRBV11-1 to TRBJ1-1; D call uncertain. This CDR3 is built from 14 residues. V lost 4 bases and J 5 bases, leaving 14 bases between the germline ends. CDR1 and CDR2 (germline): SGHAT, FQDESV (reference sequence). The CDR3 reads CASSSRGARTEAFF. CDR3 DNA: TGTGCCAGCAGCTCACGGGGTGCGAGAACTGAAGCTTTCTTT.

This clone was observed once. The V gene is TRBV9, the J gene TRBJ2-1; 14 bases match TRBD2. The CDR3 has 17 residues. The germline CDR1 and CDR2 sequences are SGDLS and YYNGEE. With 4 bases clipped from V and 6 bases from J, the junction kept 9 bases outside the gene matches. The CDR3 DNA reads as TGTGCCAGCAGCCCCCGCCCGGGACTAGCGGGGGTCAATGAGCAGTTCTTC. Translating gives CASSPRPGLAGVNEQFF.

The rearrangement uses TRBV7-6 and TRBJ1-1; D is undetermined. The germline CDR1 and CDR2 sequences are SGHVS and FNYEAQ. V lost 2 bases and J 1 base, leaving 5 bases between the germline ends. This CDR3 spans 13 amino acids. The CDR3 nucleotides are TGTGCCAGCAGCTTACAGGAGAACACTGAAGCTTTCTTT. The encoded protein is CASSLQENTEAFF.

Only one count was recorded for this clone. The chain combines TRBV19 with TRBJ1-2, with D maybe TRBD1 (6 bases). The V end lost 7 bases, the J end lost 0 bases, and 12 bases lay between the germline ends. The CDR3 totals 14 residues. Germline V gene data show CDR1 as LNHDA and CDR2 as SQIVND (reference sequence). CDR3 region: CASNLQGPNYGYTF. For the CDR3, the DNA is TGTGCCAGTAATCTACAGGGCCCTAACTATGGCTACACCTTC.

The CDR3 DNA reads TGTGCCAGCAGCAGGGACAGCTCCGGTGGCAATCAGCCCCAGCATTTT. It translates to CASSRDSSGGNQPQHF. The J gene is TRBJ1-5, the V gene TRBV21-1; the D call in the table, TRBD1, was not verified against the DNA. TRBV21-1 is described as a pseudogene. This CDR3 is 16 amino acids long.

The chain links TRBV28 to TRBJ2-1; TRBD1 might be the D (5 bases). CDR1 is MDHEN and CDR2 is SYDVKM in the germline V gene. With 5 bases removed from V and 3 bases from J, the gap between germline ends came to 14 bases. This CDR3 spans 15 amino acids. The CDR3 DNA is TGTGCCAGCAGTCTCCCCCAGGGAATCTACAATGAGCAGTTCTTC. Translating gives CASSLPQGIYNEQFF.

V gene TRBV7-2 combines with J gene TRBJ1-1; the D gene is possibly TRBD1 (6 bases). Trimming shortened V by 1 base and J by 0 bases, and 9 bases separated the two germline ends. The CDR3 runs to 15 residues. Germline V CDR1 and CDR2: SGHTA, FQGNSA. CDR3 bases: TGTGCCAGCAGCTTAGATGGGACACTGAACACTGAAGCTTTCTTT. This encodes CASSLDGTLNTEAFF.

This sequence joins TRBV6-5 and TRBJ1-2; no reliable D call. The CDR3 has 14 residues. Germline assignment: CDR1 MNHEY and CDR2 SVGAGI. V was pared by 7 bases and J by 8 bases, with 20 bases between. CDR3 nucleotides: TGTGCCAGCACGGATTGGACCGGAGGCTACGGCTACACCTTC. Protein product: CASTDWTGGYGYTF.

The chain carries TRBV4-2 and TRBJ2-7; D is uncertain. Trimming took 0 bases from V and 3 from J, leaving 6 bases between them. This CDR3 contains 13 residues. Germline CDR1 is LGHNA and CDR2 is YNFKEQ. This CDR3 reads CASSQDRGYEQYF. The CDR3 DNA is TGTGCCAGCAGCCAAGATCGAGGCTACGAGCAGTACTTC.

The rearrangement joins TRBV7-6 to TRBJ2-3, with 7 positions matching TRBD2. The CDR3 is 16 residues long. Germline V gene lookup returns CDR1 SGHVS and CDR2 FNYEAQ. V dropped 0 bases and J dropped 4; count of bases not matched to a gene: 7. As DNA, the CDR3 is TGTGCCAGCAGCTTAGCGGGGGGGGTGGCGGCAGATACGCAGTATTTT. Translation gives CASSLAGGVAADTQYF.

The rearrangement links TRBV19 to TRBJ2-1, with 9 bases aligning to TRBD1. This CDR3 contains 17 residues. Losses at the gene ends were 6 bases for V and 4 bases for J; bases not matched to a gene: 13. Germline V CDR1 and CDR2: LNHDA, SQIVND (reference sequence). The CDR3 nucleotides are TGTGCCAGTAGCTTAACAGGGGGCGCCGGACCTTACAATGAGCAGTTCTTC. It translates to CASSLTGGAGPYNEQFF. The variable domain in full, with the rest retrieved from reference TRBV19 and TRBJ2-1, is DGGITQSPKYLFRKEGQNVTLSCEQNLNHDAMYWYRQDPGQGLRLIYYSQIVNDFQKGDIAEGYSVSREKKESFPLTVTSAQKNPTAFYLCASSLTGGAGPYNEQFFGPGTRLTVL.